This TCR beta chain was sequenced in a study of blood T cell repertoires in COVID-19. Overall study: Samples of COVID-19 (acute and convalescent) were obtained from the United States, Italy and Spain. In each case, the material was cDNA or gDNA derived from T cells, B-cell-depleted T cells, or PBMCs.

TCRdb keeps only in-frame clones here, not all; method: immunoSEQ multiplex PCR. Of roughly 32,000 clones in the sample, roughly nine tenths were seen once. The sequenced material came from peripheral blood. The clonotype originates from a human donor with active COVID-19. The donor label of this sample is uncertain.

CDR3 coding DNA: TGTGCCAGCAGCCCCCGGGACAGGGGCCCCGCCTATGGCTACACCTTC. Translating gives CASSPRDRGPAYGYTF. The chain joins TRBV11-1 to TRBJ1-2; 10 nucleotides agree with TRBD1. The CDR3 consists of 16 residues. V shed 5 bases and J 4 bases; nucleotides not matched to a gene: 10. Germline V CDR1 and CDR2: SGHAT, FQDESV (reference sequence). Complete variable domain (other parts from reference TRBV11-1 and TRBJ1-2): EAEVAQSPRYKITEKSQAVAFWCDPISGHATLYWYRQILGQGPELLVQFQDESVVDDSQLPKDRFSAERLKGVDSTLKIQPAELGDSAMYLCASSPRDRGPAYGYTFGSGTRLTVV.